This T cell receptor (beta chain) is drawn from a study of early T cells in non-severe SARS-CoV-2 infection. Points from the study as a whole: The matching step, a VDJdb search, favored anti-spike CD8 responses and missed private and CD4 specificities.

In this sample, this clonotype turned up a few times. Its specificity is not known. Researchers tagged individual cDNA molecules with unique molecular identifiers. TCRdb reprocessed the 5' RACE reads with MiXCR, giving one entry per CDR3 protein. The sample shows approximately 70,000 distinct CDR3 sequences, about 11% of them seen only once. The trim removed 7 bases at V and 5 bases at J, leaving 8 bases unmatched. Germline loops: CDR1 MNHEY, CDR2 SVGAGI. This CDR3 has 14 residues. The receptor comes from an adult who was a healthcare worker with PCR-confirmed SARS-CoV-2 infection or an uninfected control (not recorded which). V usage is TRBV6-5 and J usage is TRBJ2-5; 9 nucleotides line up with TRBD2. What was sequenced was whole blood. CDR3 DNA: TGTGCCAGCACGGTAGCGGGGGCGTCGGAGACCCAGTACTTC. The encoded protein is CASTVAGASETQYF.